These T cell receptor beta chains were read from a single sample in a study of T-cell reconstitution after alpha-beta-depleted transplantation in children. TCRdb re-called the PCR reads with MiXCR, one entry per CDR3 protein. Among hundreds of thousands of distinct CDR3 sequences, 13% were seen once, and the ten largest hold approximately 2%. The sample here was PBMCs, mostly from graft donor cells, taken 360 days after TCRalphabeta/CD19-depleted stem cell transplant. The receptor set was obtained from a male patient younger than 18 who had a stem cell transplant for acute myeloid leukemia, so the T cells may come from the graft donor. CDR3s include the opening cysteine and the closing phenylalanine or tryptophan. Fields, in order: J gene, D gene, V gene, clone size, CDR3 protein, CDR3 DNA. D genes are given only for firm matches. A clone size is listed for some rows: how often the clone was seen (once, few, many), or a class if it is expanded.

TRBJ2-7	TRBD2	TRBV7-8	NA	CASSRTSRAYEQYF	TGTGCCAGCAGTCGGACTAGTCGAGCCTACGAGCAGTACTTC
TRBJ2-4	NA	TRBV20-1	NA	CSARALGHLLAKNIQYF	TGCAGTGCTAGAGCCCTTGGACACCTTCTAGCCAAAAACATTCAGTACTTC
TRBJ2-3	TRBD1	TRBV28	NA	CASSITWDSGLFDTQYF	TGTGCCAGCAGTATCACCTGGGACAGCGGCCTTTTCGATACGCAGTATTTT
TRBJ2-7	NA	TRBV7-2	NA	CASSGGIPYEQYF	TGTGCCAGCAGCGGCGGGATCCCCTACGAGCAGTACTTC
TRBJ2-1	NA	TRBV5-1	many	CASSLSISWNEQFF	TGCGCCAGCAGCTTGTCGATTAGTTGGAATGAGCAGTTCTTC
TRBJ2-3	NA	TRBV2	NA	CASSLVRGVTDTQYF	TGTGCCAGCAGTTTGGTCCGGGGTGTCACAGATACGCAGTATTTT
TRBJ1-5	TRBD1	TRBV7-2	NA	CASSPYRGVGQPQHF	TGTGCCAGCAGCCCCTACAGGGGGGTGGGTCAGCCCCAGCATTTT
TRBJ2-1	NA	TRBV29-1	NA	CSVDYLLSYNEQFF	TGCAGCGTTGATTATCTCCTTTCCTACAATGAGCAGTTCTTC
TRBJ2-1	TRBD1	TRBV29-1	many	CSVRTGLGNEQFF	TGCAGCGTCAGGACAGGGCTGGGTAATGAGCAGTTCTTC
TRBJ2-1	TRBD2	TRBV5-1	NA	CASSYGLAGGPYNEQFF	TGCGCCAGCAGCTACGGACTAGCGGGAGGTCCCTACAATGAGCAGTTCTTC
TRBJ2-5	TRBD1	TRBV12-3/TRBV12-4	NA	CASTNRGWGQETQYF	TGTGCCAGCACCAACAGGGGTTGGGGGCAAGAGACCCAGTACTTC
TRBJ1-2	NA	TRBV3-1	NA	CASSRGGRPYGYTF	TGTGCCAGCAGCCGGGGGGGCCGGCCATATGGCTACACCTTC
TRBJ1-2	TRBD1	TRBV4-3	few	CASSPTGTGEANYGYTF	TGCGCCAGCAGCCCCACCGGGACAGGGGAGGCTAACTATGGCTACACCTTC
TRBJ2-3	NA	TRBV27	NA	CASSSFPGAPLSGPDTQYF	TGTGCCAGCAGTTCGTTCCCCGGGGCTCCCCTCTCTGGTCCAGATACGCAGTATTTT
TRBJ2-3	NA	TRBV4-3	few	CASSHRADTQYF	TGCGCCAGCAGCCACAGGGCAGATACGCAGTATTTT
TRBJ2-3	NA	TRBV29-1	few	CSIPPASTDTQYF	TGCAGCATCCCGCCAGCTAGCACAGATACGCAGTATTTT
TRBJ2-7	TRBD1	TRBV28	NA	CASSLLTGGPSYEQYF	TGTGCCAGCAGTCTATTGACAGGGGGTCCCTCCTACGAGCAGTACTTC
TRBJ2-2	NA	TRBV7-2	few	CASSPYNTGELFF	TGTGCCAGCAGCCCTTACAACACCGGGGAGCTGTTTTTT
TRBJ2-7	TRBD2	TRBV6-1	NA	CASSRTSGRVGAYEQYF	TGTGCCAGCAGCAGGACTAGCGGGAGAGTTGGGGCCTACGAGCAGTACTTC
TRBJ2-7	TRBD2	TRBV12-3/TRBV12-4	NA	CASRPDLLAVYEQYF	TGTGCCAGCAGACCGGATCTTCTAGCGGTCTACGAGCAGTACTTC
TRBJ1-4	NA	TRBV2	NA	CASSEALWPKLFF	TGTGCCAGCAGTGAAGCGCTGTGGCCAAAACTGTTTTTT
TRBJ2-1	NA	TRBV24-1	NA	CATSDLGANNEQFF	TGTGCCACCAGTGACCTAGGGGCCAACAATGAGCAGTTCTTC
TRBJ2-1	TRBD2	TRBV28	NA	CASSPNVGAGGNEQFF	TGTGCCAGCAGTCCCAACGTCGGGGCGGGAGGAAATGAGCAGTTCTTC
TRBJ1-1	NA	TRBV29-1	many	CSVLRQTLNTEAFF	TGCAGCGTTCTGAGACAGACCTTGAACACTGAAGCTTTCTTT
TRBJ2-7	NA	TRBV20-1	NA	CSARDWGWVGVYEQYF	TGCAGTGCTAGAGATTGGGGGTGGGTGGGAGTCTACGAGCAGTACTTC
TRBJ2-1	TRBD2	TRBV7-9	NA	CASSSFLGGSFNEQFF	TGTGCCAGCAGCTCCTTCCTGGGCGGGAGTTTCAATGAGCAGTTCTTC
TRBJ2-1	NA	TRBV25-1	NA	CASSELVSGFLDNEQFF	TGTGCCAGCAGTGAATTAGTGTCAGGGTTTCTCGACAATGAGCAGTTCTTC
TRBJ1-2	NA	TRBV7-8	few	CASSLGHANYGYTF	TGTGCCAGCAGCTTGGGACACGCTAACTATGGCTACACCTTC
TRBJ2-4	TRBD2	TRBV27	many	CASSSPGGLAKNIQYF	TGTGCCAGCAGTTCGCCGGGGGGACTAGCCAAAAACATTCAGTACTTC
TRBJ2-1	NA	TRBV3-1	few	CASSQVPPGGHPWVDEQFF	TGTGCCAGCAGCCAAGTTCCCCCGGGGGGACATCCCTGGGTGGATGAGCAGTTCTTC
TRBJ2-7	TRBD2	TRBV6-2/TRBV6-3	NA	CSSGRDIAYEQYF	TGTTCAAGCGGGAGAGATATCGCCTACGAGCAGTACTTC
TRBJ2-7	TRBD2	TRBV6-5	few	CASSHRLAGGPVSYEQYF	TGTGCCAGCAGTCATAGACTAGCGGGAGGGCCCGTATCCTACGAGCAGTACTTC
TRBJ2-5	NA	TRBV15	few	CATSRDPVRGETQYF	TGTGCCACCAGCAGAGATCCTGTCAGGGGAGAGACCCAGTACTTC
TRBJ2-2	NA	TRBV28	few	CASSLRVYNGPSLGELFF	TGTGCCAGCAGTTTGAGAGTTTATAACGGCCCTTCCCTCGGGGAGCTGTTTTTT
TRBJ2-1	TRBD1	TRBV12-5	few	CASAHGQGSRNEQFF	TGTGCTAGTGCCCACGGACAGGGGAGTCGGAATGAGCAGTTCTTC
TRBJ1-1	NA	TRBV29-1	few	CSVDPVGVTEAFF	TGCAGCGTTGACCCGGTCGGAGTCACTGAAGCTTTCTTT
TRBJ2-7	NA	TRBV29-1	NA	CSVEAQGGFYEQYF	TGCAGCGTTGAAGCCCAGGGCGGTTTCTACGAGCAGTACTTC